Listed here is a single TCR beta chain. Its target antigen remains unknown. Given a much more abundant clone one base away, this may be a read error. V loses 5 bases of germline sequence and J loses 12 bases, and the interval between the two ends is 25 bases. The CDR3 holds 15 amino acids from the cysteine to the phenylalanine. Here the CDR3 DNA is all that survives: 45 bases in frame from base 1. For CDR1 and CDR2, the germline V gene lists SGHAT and FQNNGV. The entry originates in a study of regulatory T cells in long-lasting Graves disease (dated by TCRdb to the early 2020s). For the study in its entirety: Persistent Graves' disease was defined as persistently positive TSH receptor autoantibodies together with antithyroid drug treatment for over 5 years. Persistent Graves' disease patients were compared with newly diagnosed Graves' disease patients by peripheral blood TCR sequencing and RNA sequencing. The study was registered as a clinical trial and conducted in China. A total of some 35 samples underwent TCR sequencing, from roughly 13 patients with persistent Graves' disease and some 20 patients with newly diagnosed Graves' disease. On average, persistent Graves' disease patients in the clinical cohort had been on antithyroid drugs for around 9.5 years.

The sample's time point, from its label and the paper: persistent/refractory GD, antithyroid drugs over 5 years with positive TRAb. For both TCR sequencing and RNA sequencing, RNA was extracted from PBMCs in TRIzol. Graves' disease was diagnosed according to American Thyroid Association guidelines. The patients came from an endocrinology department in Xi'an, China. Each patient gave 7 to 9.5 milliliters of peripheral blood, collected in an EDTA anticoagulant tube. PBMCs were isolated by Ficoll Paque Plus density gradient separation without further T cell sorting. RNA quality was checked with an Agilent 2100 Bioanalyzer and agarose gel, and concentration with a NanoDrop 2000. Results the study describes overall, beyond this receptor: The authors noted that the small sample size was a limitation that may lower accuracy. Compared with newly diagnosed patients, patients with persistent Graves' disease had lower TCR Shannon entropy and fewer highly expanded clones, which suggests clonal expansion. More public clonotypes were shared among persistent patients (roughly 2,900) than among newly diagnosed patients (966). Sequencing and analysis were limited to the TCR beta chain. Persistent disease showed preferential use of TRBV28, TRBJ1-2 and TRBJ2-5, whereas newly diagnosed disease favored TRBV20-1 and TRBJ2-1. The study examined only peripheral blood because the primary lesion, thyroid tissue, could not be accessed.

The library was made by multiplex PCR. TCRdb lists the instrument as Illumina HiSeq 4000. CDR3 regions were amplified by Arm-PCR with iRepertoire HTBI primers to construct TCR beta libraries. PCR products were gel purified before sequencing. The study's own analysis went as follows. A total of roughly 65 TRBV and 14 TRBJ segments were identified across samples and were used for gene usage analysis of CDR3 amino acid clonotypes. COPE and FqMerger were used to merge the filtered high-quality paired reads into contigs. BLAST was used to align contigs to IMGT TRBV, TRBD and TRBJ reference genes, with CDR3 defined following IMGT. Any clonotype with a frequency above 0.1% was classified as a highly expanded clone. Shannon entropy served as the measure of repertoire diversity, while the Gini coefficient captured V-J evenness. A clonotype was considered public if more than one individual shared it. TCRdb took the public reads, trimmed them with fastp at Q25, ran MiXCR for clone calling and kept in-frame beta chains. Every distinct CDR3 protein forms one entry, paired with its most common genes and DNA. TCRdb, rather than the study authors, made the V and J calls. Counted in this sample were around 460,000 distinct CDR3 sequences; 20% to 25% of them appeared once. The ten largest clones capture about 6.6% of the sample.

The sequence links TRBV11-2 to TRBJ1-2; the best D guess is TRBD1, with 6 bases matching. This TCR came from a female donor with Graves disease. The material sequenced was peripheral blood mononuclear cells (PBMCs), taken when the disease was refractory, from a patient treated with antithyroid drugs. The nucleotide sequence is given as TGTGCCAGCAGCCCCTACCCAGACAAGGGGGGGGACCACACCTTC. It encodes CASSPYPDKGGDHTF.